The subject of this entry is one TCR beta chain. This entry is derived from a study of control samples from healthy donors and cancer patients. Profiling relied on immunoSEQ multiplex PCR, and the TCRdb table lists in-frame clones only, not all of them. The sample includes approximately 65,000 clones, roughly 91% of them seen just once. Per the germline V gene, CDR1 is LGHNA and CDR2 is YNFKEQ. This CDR3 contains 14 residues. V lost 0 bases, J lost 3 bases, and 8 bases lay in between. The source is a man in his sixties with lung cancer. The chain recombines TRBV4-2 with TRBJ1-1; the D is unclear. Sequencing input: PBMCs. The DNA for the CDR3 is TGTGCCAGCAGCCAAGAGACACGAGACACTGAAGCTTTCTTT. Translating it yields CASSQETRDTEAFF.